These 13 T cell receptor beta chains were all obtained from the same sample, sequenced in a study of blood T cell repertoires in COVID-19. TCRdb keeps only in-frame clones here, not all; method: immunoSEQ multiplex PCR. The sample contains roughly 250,000 clones, 84% of which appear only once. The source material was peripheral blood. The receptor source for this set is a woman between 35 and 50 years old who had recovered from COVID-19.

The chain uses TRBV7-7 and TRBJ2-2, with 9 bases matching TRBD2. V lost 4 bases, J lost 5 bases, and 8 bases stayed unmatched. The CDR3 runs 16 residues. Germline loops: CDR1 SSHAT, CDR2 FNYEAQ (reference sequence). This CDR3 reads CASSSLSSGDTGELFF. CDR3 DNA: TGTGCCAGCAGCTCTCTTTCTAGCGGGGATACCGGGGAGCTGTTTTTT.

This chain links TRBV6-5 with TRBJ2-5; D is possibly TRBD1 (6 bases). V lost 7 bases, J lost 2 bases, and 17 bases lay in between. Germline V gene sequence: CDR1 MNHEY, CDR2 SVGAGI. The CDR3 is made up of 15 amino acids. The CDR3: CASTGPGQGQETQYF. Here the CDR3 DNA reads TGTGCCAGCACCGGGCCGGGACAAGGGCAAGAGACCCAGTACTTC.

The V call is TRBV10-3, the J call TRBJ1-1; D not certain. Germline V gene lookup returns CDR1 ENHRY and CDR2 SYGVKD. The CDR3 contains 15 residues. V shed 0 bases and J shed 4 bases, with 12 bases lying between them. In DNA form, the CDR3 reads TGTGCCATCAGTGAGTCCCCAAGTAGTGGCACTGAAGCTTTCTTT. This sequence encodes CAISESPSSGTEAFF.

This clone was recorded once. The chain carries TRBV11-3 and TRBJ2-3, with a tentative D call TRBD2 (5 bases). Germline V lookup: CDR1 SGHNT, CDR2 YENEEA. The CDR3 has 14 amino acids. Trimming removed 5 bases from V and 5 bases from J, with 14 bases in between. CDR3 protein: CASSRGSTGDTQYF. Written as DNA, the CDR3 is TGTGCCAGCAGCCGGGGTTCGACGGGAGATACGCAGTATTTT.

The chain uses TRBV28 and TRBJ1-1; 9 nucleotides line up with TRBD1. V shed 6 bases and J 2 bases; nucleotides not matched to a gene: 7. Germline loops: CDR1 MDHEN, CDR2 SYDVKM. The length of the CDR3 is 15 residues. CDR3 nucleotides: TGTGCCAGCAGCCTAGGGGACAGGGAAAACACTGAAGCTTTCTTT. Translation: CASSLGDRENTEAFF.

The chain has TRBV5-1 and TRBJ2-5, with 11 bases matching TRBD1. Losses at the gene ends were 4 bases for V and 8 bases for J; bases not matched to a gene: 4. The CDR3 covers 13 residues. Germline V gives CDR1 SGHRS, CDR2 YFSETQ. CDR3 bases: TGCGCCAGCAGCATGGACAGGGGGCCCACCCAGTACTTC. It is translated as CASSMDRGPTQYF. The full variable domain, with the rest looked up from reference TRBV5-1 and TRBJ2-5, is KAGVTQTPRYLIKTRGQQVTLSCSPISGHRSVSWYQQTPGQGLQFLFEYFSETQRNKGNFPGRFSGRQFSNSRSEMNVSTLELGDSALYLCASSMDRGPTQYFGPGTRLLVL.

This chain joins TRBV10-1 and TRBJ2-4; 8 bases fit TRBD1. Germline CDR1 is WNHNN and CDR2 is SYGVQD (reference sequence). V lost 3 bases and J lost 6; bases outside the gene matches: 10. CDR3 length: 16 residues. The CDR3 region is CASSDQPRDRINIQYF. The CDR3, as DNA: TGCGCCAGCAGTGACCAACCAAGGGACAGGATAAACATTCAGTACTTC.

Concerning this clone itself: The sample carries other DNA sequences with the same CDR3. The chain is built from TRBV18 and TRBJ2-6, with D perhaps TRBD1 (6 bases). There are 17 residues in the CDR3. Germline loops: CDR1 KGHSH, CDR2 LQKENI. With 6 bases removed from V and 4 bases from J, the gap between germline ends came to 19 bases. CDR3 in DNA: TGTGCCAGCTCGTCTACGGACAGACGATCCGGGGCCAACGTCCTGACTTTC. Translation gives CASSSTDRRSGANVLTF.

The chain carries TRBV28 and TRBJ1-6; weak D call: TRBD1 (5 bases). Trimming removed 3 bases from V and 3 bases from J, with 12 bases in between. Germline V lookup: CDR1 MDHEN, CDR2 SYDVKM. This CDR3 is built from 16 residues. The CDR3 nucleotides read TGTGCCAGCAGTTTCTCGGGGGGATTCTATAATTCACCCCTCCACTTT. It translates to CASSFSGGFYNSPLHF. Complete variable domain (other parts from reference TRBV28 and TRBJ1-6): DVKVTQSSRYLVKRTGEKVFLECVQDMDHENMFWYRQDPGLGLRLIYFSYDVKMKEKGDIPEGYSVSREKKERFSLILESASTNQTSMYLCASSFSGGFYNSPLHFGNGTRLTVT.

The chain carries TRBV7-9 and TRBJ1-6, with unresolved D. The CDR3 is 14 residues long. V lost 6 bases, J lost 7 bases, and 13 bases lay in between. CDR1 is SEHNR, CDR2 FQNEAQ, per germline (reference sequence). The CDR3 reads CASRTDGINSPLHF. The CDR3 DNA reads TGTGCCAGCAGGACGGACGGGATAAATTCACCCCTCCACTTT.

The chain combines TRBV6-5 with TRBJ2-2, with D maybe TRBD1 (8 bases). Deletions cut 6 bases from V and 3 bases from J, with 14 bases between. The CDR3 consists of 15 residues. Germline lookup yields CDR1 MNHEY and CDR2 SVGAGI. The CDR3 bases are TGTGCCAGCAGGAAACAGGGGGGGGACACCGGGGAGCTGTTTTTT. It encodes CASRKQGGDTGELFF.

This clone has a handful of counts. The V gene is TRBV5-1, the J gene TRBJ1-3; D gene ambiguous. CDR1 is SGHRS and CDR2 is YFSETQ in the germline V gene. The V gene lost 4 bases and the J gene lost 6 bases, with 11 bases spanning the gap. The CDR3 totals 13 residues. The CDR3 DNA is TGCGCCAGCAGCCTAGAGGGCACAAACACCATATATTTT. Residues: CASSLEGTNTIYF.

The chain links TRBV29-1 to TRBJ2-5; TRBD2 agrees at 10 bases. Germline V gene lookup returns CDR1 SQVTM and CDR2 ANQGSEA. The CDR3 has 15 residues. Trimming at V came to 4 bases and at J to 2 bases, leaving 7 bases not matched to a gene. As DNA, the CDR3 is TGCAGCGTTGTGCGAACTAGCGGGGCGCAAGAGACCCAGTACTTC. Its translation is CSVVRTSGAQETQYF.